The rows below give T cell receptor beta chains drawn from one sample of a study of T cell repertoires in aging, cancer and after chemotherapy. TCRdb re-called the multiplex PCR reads through MiXCR, storing one row per CDR3 protein. This table has approximately 1,800 distinct CDR3 sequences, under 30% appearing once. Material for sequencing was blood. The receptors here all came from a human donor with a blood cancer. The donor label of this sample is uncertain. CDR3s include the opening cysteine and the closing phenylalanine or tryptophan. A D gene is named only where the DNA matches it firmly. Where a row states a size, it is once, few, many or the class of an expanded clone; other rows omit it.

D gene: NA; clone size: NA; V gene: TRBV30; J gene: TRBJ2-2; CDR3 protein: CAWRSGVETGELFF; CDR3 DNA: TGTGCCTGGAGATCTGGCGTGGAGACCGGGGAGCTGTTTTTT
D gene: TRBD2; clone size: few; V gene: TRBV27; J gene: TRBJ2-2; CDR3 protein: CASSLLLAGVGTGELFF; CDR3 DNA: TGTGCCAGCAGTTTGTTACTAGCGGGAGTGGGGACCGGGGAGCTGTTTTTT
D gene: TRBD1; clone size: NA; V gene: TRBV28; J gene: TRBJ2-3; CDR3 protein: CASSLGDSRVSDTQYF; CDR3 DNA: TGTGCCAGCAGTTTAGGGGACAGTAGGGTTTCAGATACGCAGTATTTT
D gene: TRBD1; clone size: few; V gene: TRBV12-3/TRBV12-4; J gene: TRBJ1-4; CDR3 protein: CASSLIGQGGEKLFF; CDR3 DNA: TGTGCCAGCAGTTTGATAGGACAGGGCGGTGAAAAACTGTTTTTT
D gene: TRBD1; clone size: few; V gene: TRBV15; J gene: TRBJ1-5; CDR3 protein: CATSSLSRDRNQPQHF; CDR3 DNA: TGTGCCACCAGCAGCCTTTCCCGGGACAGAAATCAGCCCCAGCATTTT
D gene: NA; clone size: medium-sized; V gene: TRBV19; J gene: TRBJ2-2; CDR3 protein: CASPARNTGELFF; CDR3 DNA: TGTGCCAGCCCGGCGCGGAACACCGGGGAGCTGTTTTTT
D gene: TRBD1; clone size: NA; V gene: TRBV6-2/TRBV6-3; J gene: TRBJ2-7; CDR3 protein: CASGTGPYEQYF; CDR3 DNA: TGTGCCAGCGGGACAGGGCCCTACGAGCAGTACTTC
D gene: NA; clone size: few; V gene: TRBV6-1; J gene: TRBJ1-2; CDR3 protein: CASSVGAGANYGYTF; CDR3 DNA: TGTGCCAGCAGTGTTGGGGCAGGGGCTAACTATGGCTACACCTTC
D gene: TRBD2; clone size: NA; V gene: TRBV18; J gene: TRBJ2-5; CDR3 protein: CASSPTSSETPYF; CDR3 DNA: TGTGCCAGCTCACCGACTAGCTCAGAGACCCCGTACTTC
D gene: NA; clone size: NA; V gene: TRBV20-1; J gene: TRBJ1-1; CDR3 protein: CSATGHPVGNTEAFF; CDR3 DNA: TGCAGTGCCACGGGACACCCGGTCGGTAACACTGAAGCTTTCTTT
D gene: TRBD1; clone size: once; V gene: TRBV20-1; J gene: TRBJ2-3; CDR3 protein: CSAGTGFSSTDTQYF; CDR3 DNA: TGCAGTGCTGGGACAGGCTTTTCAAGCACAGATACGCAGTATTTT
D gene: NA; clone size: few; V gene: TRBV18; J gene: TRBJ2-2; CDR3 protein: CASSPIAGELFF; CDR3 DNA: TGTGCCAGCTCACCAATAGCCGGGGAGCTGTTTTTT
D gene: NA; clone size: NA; V gene: TRBV2; J gene: TRBJ2-1; CDR3 protein: CASSEPLAGNEQFF; CDR3 DNA: TGTGCCAGCAGTGAACCCTTAGCAGGGAATGAGCAGTTCTTC
D gene: NA; clone size: NA; V gene: TRBV29-1; J gene: TRBJ2-1; CDR3 protein: CSAIGGIRTFNEQFF; CDR3 DNA: TGCAGCGCAATTGGTGGGATACGGACTTTTAATGAGCAGTTCTTC